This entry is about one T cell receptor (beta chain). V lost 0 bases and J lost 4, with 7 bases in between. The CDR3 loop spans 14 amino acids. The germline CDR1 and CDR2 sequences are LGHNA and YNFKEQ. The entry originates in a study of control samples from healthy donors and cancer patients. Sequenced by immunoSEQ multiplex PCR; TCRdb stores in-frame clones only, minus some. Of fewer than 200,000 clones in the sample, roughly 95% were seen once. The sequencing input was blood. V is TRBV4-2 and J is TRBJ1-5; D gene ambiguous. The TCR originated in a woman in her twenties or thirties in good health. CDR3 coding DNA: TGTGCCAGCAGCCAAGAACAGTCTAATCAGCCCCAGCATTTT. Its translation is CASSQEQSNQPQHF.